Described below is a single T cell receptor (beta chain) sequence and its context. The CDR3 extends over 14 amino acids. V lost 1 base to trimming and J lost 4 bases, with 10 bases between them. Germline V gene lookup returns CDR1 SGHVS and CDR2 FQNEAQ. This specimen comes from a study of blood T cell repertoires in COVID-19. Turning to the study itself: Acute-phase and convalescent COVID-19 samples originated in the United States, Italy and Spain. PBMCs, B-cell-depleted T cells, or T cells provided the cDNA or gDNA that made up the material.

Per the original methods: Scientists estimated how many nucleated cells there were by amplifying reference gene primers. Some clones are missing from TCRdb's copy, which holds only in-frame ones; the method was immunoSEQ multiplex PCR. V, J and clone size are taken as reported in that table, and D and trimming were inferred from the DNA itself. Of about 260,000 clones in the sample, around 89% are singletons; the top ten hold around 3.5%. The J gene is TRBJ1-2, the V gene TRBV7-8; no reliable D call. The receptor's source is a woman in her forties with acute or convalescent COVID-19. Sequenced sample: peripheral blood. In nucleotides, the CDR3 is TGTGCCAGCAGCTTAGGGACTGAAGGCTATGGCTACACCTTC. This translates into CASSLGTEGYGYTF.